This T cell receptor beta chain was recovered during a study of blood T cell repertoires in COVID-19. Whole-study context: T cells, B-cell-depleted T cells, or PBMCs supplied cDNA or gDNA.

This clone came up a few times. In the study's own analysis: Amplified reference gene primers provided the basis for estimating nucleated cell counts. TCRdb keeps only in-frame clones here, not all; method: immunoSEQ multiplex PCR. V and J calls and clone size follow that table, whereas D and trimming were derived from the DNA. This sample has 200,000 to 250,000 clones, with approximately 78% found just once. The CDR3 has 15 residues. V shed 6 bases, J shed 1 base, and the junction held 5 bases outside the gene matches. CDR1 and CDR2 from the germline V gene are KGHSH and LQKENI. The genes are TRBV18 and TRBJ1-1; TRBD1 matches 10 bases. This receptor was obtained from a woman of 80 years or more with COVID-19, enrolled during active disease. Specimen: peripheral blood. The DNA of the CDR3 is TGTGCCAGCTCCCACGGACAGGGGGGGAACACTGAAGCTTTCTTT. Its protein is CASSHGQGGNTEAFF.